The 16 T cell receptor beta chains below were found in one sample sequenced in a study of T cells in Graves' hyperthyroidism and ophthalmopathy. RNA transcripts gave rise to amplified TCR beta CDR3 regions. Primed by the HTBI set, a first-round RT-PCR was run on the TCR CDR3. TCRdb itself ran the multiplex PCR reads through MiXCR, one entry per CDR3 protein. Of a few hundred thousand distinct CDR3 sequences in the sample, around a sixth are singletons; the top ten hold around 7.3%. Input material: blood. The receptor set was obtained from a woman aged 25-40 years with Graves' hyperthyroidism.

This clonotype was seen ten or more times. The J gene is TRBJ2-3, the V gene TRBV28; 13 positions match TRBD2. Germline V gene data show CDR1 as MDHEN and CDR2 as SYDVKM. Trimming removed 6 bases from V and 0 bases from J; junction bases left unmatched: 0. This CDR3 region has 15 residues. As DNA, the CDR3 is TGTGCCAGCAGACTAGCGGGAGGGAGCACAGATACGCAGTATTTT. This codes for CASRLAGGSTDTQYF.

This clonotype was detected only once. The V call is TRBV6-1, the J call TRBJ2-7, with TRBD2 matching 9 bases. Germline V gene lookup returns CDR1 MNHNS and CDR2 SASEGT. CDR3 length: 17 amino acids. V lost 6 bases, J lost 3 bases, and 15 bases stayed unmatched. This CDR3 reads CASSDLSGRYADYEQYF. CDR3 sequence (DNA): TGTGCCAGCAGCGACCTTAGCGGGAGATACGCCGACTACGAGCAGTACTTC.

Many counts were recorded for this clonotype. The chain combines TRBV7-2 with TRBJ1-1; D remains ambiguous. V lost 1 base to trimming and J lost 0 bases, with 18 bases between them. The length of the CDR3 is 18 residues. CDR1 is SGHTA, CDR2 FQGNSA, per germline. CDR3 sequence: CASSLVSSAVTVNTEAFF. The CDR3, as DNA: TGTGCCAGCAGCTTAGTTTCTAGTGCTGTGACGGTGAACACTGAAGCTTTCTTT.

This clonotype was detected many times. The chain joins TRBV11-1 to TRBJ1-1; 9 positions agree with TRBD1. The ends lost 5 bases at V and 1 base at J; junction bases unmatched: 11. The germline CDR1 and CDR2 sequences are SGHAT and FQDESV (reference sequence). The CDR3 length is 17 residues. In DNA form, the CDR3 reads TGTGCCAGCAGCGTACTATACCGGGACAGGGAGAACACTGAAGCTTTCTTT. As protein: CASSVLYRDRENTEAFF.

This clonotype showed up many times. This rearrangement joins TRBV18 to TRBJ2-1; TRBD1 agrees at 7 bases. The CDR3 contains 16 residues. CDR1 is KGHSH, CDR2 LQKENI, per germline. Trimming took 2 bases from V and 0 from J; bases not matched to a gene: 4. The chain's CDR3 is CASSPKGQNSYNEQFF. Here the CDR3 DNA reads TGTGCCAGCTCACCAAAGGGACAGAACTCCTACAATGAGCAGTTCTTC.

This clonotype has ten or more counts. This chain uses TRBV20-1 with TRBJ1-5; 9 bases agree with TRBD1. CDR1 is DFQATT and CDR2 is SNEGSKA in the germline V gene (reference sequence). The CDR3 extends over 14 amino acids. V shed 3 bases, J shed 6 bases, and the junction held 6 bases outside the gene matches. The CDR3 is CSARRGQGFQPQHF. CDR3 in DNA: TGCAGTGCTAGGCGAGGACAGGGGTTTCAGCCCCAGCATTTT.

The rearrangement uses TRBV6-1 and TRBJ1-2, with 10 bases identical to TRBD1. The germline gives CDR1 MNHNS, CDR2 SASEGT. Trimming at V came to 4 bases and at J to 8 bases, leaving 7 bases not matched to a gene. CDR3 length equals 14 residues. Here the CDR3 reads CASSGTGGIGGYTF. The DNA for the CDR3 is TGTGCCAGCAGTGGGACAGGGGGAATTGGAGGCTACACCTTC.

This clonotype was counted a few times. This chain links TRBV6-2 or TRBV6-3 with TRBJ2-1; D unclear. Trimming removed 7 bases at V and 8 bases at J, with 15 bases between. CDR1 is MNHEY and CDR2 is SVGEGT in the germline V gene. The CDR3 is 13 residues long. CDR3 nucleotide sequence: TGTGCCAGCACTAGGGATGGCGGAGATGAGCAGTTCTTC. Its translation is CASTRDGGDEQFF.

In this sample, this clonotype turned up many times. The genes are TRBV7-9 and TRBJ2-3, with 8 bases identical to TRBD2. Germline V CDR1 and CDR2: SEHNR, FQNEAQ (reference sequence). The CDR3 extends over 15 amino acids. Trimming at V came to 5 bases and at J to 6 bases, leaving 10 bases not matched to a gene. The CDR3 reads CASSQSGSVMDTQYF. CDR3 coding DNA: TGTGCCAGCAGCCAAAGCGGGAGCGTGATGGATACGCAGTATTTT.

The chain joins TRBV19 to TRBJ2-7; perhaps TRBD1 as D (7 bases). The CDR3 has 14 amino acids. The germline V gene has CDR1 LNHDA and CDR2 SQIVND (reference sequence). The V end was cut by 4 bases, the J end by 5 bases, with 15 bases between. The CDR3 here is CASSRGDSRHEQYF. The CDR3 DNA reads TGTGCCAGTAGTAGGGGGGACAGTAGGCACGAGCAGTACTTC.

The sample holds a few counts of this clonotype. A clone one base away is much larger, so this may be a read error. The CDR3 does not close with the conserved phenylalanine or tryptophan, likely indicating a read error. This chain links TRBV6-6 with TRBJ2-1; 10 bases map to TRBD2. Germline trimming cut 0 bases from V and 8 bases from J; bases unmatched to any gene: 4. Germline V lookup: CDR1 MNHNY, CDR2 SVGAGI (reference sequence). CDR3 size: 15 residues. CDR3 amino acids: CASSYSLAGVYEQFS. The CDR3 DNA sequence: TGTGCCAGCAGTTACTCCCTAGCGGGAGTCTATGAGCAGTTCTCC.

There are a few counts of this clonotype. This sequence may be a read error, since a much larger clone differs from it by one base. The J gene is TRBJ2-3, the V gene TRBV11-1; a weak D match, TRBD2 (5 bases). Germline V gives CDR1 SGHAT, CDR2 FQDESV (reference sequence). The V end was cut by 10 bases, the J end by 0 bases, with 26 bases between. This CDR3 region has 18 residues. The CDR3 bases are TGTGCCAACAACCAACGTCCCTTTGGAGGCCAAAGCACAGATACGCAGTATTTT. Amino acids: CANNQRPFGGQSTDTQYF. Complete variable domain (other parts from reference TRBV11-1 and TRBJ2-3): EAEVAQSPRYKITEKSQAVAFWCDPISGHATLYWYRQILGQGPELLVQFQDESVVDDSQLPKDRFSAERLKGVDSTLKIQPAELGDSAMYLCANNQRPFGGQSTDTQYFGPGTRLTVL.

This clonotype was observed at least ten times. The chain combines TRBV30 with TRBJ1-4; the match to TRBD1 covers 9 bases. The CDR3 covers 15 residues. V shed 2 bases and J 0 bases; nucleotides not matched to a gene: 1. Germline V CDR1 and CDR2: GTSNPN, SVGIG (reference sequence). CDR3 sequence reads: CAWSTGGTTNEKLFF. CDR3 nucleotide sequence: TGTGCCTGGAGTACAGGGGGCACAACTAATGAAAAACTGTTTTTT. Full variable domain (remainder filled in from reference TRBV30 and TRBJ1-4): SQTIHQWPATLVQPVGSPLSLECTVEGTSNPNLYWYRQAAGRGLQLLFYSVGIGQISSEVPQNLSASRPQDRQFILSSKKLLLSDSGFYLCAWSTGGTTNEKLFFGSGTQLSVL.

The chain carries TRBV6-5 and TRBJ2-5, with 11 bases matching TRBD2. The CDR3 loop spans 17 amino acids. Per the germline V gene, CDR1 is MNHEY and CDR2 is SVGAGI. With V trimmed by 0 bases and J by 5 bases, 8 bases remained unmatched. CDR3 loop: CASSYSKGLAARETQYF. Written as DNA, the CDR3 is TGTGCCAGCAGTTACTCGAAGGGACTAGCGGCCCGTGAGACCCAGTACTTC.

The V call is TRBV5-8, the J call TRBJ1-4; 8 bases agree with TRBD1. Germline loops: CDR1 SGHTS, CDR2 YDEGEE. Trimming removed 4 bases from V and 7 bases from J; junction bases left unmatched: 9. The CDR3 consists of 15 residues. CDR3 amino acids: CASSRRTGRTEKLFF. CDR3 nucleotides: TGTGCCAGCAGCCGACGGACAGGGAGGACTGAAAAACTGTTTTTT.

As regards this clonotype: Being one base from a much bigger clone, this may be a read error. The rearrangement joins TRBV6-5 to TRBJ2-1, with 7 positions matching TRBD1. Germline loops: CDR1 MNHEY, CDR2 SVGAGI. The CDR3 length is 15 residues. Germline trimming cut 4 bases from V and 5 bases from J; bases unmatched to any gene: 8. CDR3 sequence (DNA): TGTGCCAGCAGTTTCTCGCGCCAGGGGGACAATGAGCAGTTCTTC. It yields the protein CASSFSRQGDNEQFF.